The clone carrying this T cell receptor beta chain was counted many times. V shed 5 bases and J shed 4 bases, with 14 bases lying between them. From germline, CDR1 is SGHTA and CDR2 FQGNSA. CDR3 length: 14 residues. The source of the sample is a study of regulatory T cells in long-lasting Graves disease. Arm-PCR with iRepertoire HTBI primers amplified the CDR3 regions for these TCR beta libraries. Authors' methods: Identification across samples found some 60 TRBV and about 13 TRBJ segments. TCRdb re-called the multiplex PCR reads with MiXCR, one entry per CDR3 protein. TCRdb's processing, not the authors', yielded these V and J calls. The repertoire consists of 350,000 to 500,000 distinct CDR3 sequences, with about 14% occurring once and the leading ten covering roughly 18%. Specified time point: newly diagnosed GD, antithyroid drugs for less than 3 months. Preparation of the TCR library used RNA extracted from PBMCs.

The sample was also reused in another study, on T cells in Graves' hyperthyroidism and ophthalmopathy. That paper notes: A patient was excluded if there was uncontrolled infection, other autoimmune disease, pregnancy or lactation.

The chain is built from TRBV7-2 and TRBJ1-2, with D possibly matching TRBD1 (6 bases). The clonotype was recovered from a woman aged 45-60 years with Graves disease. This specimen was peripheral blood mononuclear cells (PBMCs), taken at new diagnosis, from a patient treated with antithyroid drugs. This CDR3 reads CASSPSHRAYGYTF. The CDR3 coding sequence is TGTGCCAGCAGCCCATCCCACAGGGCCTATGGCTACACCTTC.